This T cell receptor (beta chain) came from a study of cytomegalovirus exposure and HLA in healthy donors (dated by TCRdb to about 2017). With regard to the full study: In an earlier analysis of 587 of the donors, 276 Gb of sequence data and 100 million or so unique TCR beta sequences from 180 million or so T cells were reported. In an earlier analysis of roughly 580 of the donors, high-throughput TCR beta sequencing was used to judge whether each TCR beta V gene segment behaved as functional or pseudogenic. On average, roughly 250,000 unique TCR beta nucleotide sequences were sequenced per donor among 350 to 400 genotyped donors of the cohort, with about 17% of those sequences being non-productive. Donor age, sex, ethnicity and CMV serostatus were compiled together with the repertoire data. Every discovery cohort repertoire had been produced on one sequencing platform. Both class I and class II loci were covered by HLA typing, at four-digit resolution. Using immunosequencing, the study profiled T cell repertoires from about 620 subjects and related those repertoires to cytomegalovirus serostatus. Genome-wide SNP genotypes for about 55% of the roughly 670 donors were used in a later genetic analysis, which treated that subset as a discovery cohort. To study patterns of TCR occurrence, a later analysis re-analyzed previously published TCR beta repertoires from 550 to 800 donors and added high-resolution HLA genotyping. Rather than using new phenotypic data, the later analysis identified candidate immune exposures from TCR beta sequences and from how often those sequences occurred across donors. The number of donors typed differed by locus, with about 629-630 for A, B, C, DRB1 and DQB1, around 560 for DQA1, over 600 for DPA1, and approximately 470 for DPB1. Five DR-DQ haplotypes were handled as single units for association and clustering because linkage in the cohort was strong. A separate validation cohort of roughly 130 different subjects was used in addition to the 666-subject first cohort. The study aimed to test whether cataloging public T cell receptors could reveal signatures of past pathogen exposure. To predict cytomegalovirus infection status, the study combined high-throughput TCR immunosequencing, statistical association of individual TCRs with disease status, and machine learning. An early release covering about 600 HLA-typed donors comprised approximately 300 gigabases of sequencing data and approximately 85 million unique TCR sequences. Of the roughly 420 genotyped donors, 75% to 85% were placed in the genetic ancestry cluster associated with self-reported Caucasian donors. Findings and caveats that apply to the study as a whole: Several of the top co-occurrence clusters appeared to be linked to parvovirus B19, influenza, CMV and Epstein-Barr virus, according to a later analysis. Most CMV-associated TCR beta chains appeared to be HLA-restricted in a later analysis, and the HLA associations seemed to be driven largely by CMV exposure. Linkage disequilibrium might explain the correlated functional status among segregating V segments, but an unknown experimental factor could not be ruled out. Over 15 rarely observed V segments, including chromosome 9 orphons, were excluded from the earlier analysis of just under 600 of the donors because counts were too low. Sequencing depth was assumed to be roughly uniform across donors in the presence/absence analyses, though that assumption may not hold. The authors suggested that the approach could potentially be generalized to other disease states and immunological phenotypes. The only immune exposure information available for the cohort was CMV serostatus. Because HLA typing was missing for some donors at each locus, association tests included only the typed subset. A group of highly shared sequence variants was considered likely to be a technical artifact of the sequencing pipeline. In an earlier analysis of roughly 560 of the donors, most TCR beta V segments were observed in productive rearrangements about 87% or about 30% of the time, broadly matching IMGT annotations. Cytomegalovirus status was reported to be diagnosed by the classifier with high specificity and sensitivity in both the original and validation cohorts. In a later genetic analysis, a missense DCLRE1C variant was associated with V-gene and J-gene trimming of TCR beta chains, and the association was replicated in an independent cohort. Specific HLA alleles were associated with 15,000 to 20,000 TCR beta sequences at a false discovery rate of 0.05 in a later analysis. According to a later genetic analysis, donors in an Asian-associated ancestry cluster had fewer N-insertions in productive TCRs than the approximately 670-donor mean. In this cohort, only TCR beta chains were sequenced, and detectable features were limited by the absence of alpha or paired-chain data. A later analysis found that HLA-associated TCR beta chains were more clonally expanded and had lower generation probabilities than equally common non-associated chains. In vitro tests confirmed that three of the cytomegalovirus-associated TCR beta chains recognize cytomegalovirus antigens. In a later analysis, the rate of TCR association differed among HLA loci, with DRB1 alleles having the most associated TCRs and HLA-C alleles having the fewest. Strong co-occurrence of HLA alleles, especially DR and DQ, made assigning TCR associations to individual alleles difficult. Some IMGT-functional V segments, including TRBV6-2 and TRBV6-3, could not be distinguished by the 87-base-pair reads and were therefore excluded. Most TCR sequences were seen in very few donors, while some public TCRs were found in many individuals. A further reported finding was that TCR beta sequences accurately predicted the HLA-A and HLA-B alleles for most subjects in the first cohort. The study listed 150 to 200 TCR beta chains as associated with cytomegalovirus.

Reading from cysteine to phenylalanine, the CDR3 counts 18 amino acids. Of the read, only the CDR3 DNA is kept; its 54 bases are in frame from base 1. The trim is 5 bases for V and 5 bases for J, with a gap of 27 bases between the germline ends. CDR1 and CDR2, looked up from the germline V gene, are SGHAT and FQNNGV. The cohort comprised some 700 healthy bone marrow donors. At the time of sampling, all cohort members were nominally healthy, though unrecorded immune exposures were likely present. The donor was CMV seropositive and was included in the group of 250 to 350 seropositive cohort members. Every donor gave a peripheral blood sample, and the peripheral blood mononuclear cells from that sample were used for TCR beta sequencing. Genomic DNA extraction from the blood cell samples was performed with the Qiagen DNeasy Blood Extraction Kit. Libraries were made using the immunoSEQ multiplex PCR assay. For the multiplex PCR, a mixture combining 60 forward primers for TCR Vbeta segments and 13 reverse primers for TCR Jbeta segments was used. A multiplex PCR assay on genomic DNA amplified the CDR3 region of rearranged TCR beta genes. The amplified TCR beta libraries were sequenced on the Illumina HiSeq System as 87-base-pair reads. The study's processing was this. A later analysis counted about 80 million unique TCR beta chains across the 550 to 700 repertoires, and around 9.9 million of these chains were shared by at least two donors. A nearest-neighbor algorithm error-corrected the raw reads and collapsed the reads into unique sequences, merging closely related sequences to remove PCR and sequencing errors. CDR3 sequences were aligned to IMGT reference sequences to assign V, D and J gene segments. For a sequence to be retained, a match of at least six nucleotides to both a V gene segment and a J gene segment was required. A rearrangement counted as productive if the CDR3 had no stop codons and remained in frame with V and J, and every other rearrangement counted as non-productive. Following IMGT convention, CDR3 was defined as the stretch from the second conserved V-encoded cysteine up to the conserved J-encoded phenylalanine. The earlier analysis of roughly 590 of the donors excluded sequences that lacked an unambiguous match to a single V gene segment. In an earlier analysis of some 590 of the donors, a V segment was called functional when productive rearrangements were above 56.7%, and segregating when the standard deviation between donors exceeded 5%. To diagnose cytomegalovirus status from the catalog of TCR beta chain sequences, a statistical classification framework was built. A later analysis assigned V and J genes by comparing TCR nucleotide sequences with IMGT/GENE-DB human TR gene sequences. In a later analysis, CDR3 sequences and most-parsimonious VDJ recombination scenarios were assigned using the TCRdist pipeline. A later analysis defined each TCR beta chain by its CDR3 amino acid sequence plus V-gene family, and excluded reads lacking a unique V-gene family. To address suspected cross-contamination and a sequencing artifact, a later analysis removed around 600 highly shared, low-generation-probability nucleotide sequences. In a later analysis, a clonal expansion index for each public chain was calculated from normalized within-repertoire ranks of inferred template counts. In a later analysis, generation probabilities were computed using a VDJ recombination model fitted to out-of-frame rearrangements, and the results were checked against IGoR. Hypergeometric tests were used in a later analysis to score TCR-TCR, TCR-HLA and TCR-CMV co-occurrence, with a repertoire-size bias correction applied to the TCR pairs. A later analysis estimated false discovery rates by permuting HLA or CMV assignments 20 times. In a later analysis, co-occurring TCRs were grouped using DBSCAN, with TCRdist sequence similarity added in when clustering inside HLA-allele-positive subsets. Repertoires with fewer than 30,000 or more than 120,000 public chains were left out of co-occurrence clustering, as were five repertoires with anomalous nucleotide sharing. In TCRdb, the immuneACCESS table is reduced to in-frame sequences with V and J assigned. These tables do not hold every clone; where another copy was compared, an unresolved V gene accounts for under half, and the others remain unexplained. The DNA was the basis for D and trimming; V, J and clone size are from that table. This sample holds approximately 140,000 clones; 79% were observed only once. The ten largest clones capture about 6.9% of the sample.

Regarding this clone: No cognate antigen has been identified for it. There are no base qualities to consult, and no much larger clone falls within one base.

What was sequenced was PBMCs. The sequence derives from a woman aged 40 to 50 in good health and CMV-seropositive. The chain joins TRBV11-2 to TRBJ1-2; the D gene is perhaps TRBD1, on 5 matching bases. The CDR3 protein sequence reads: CASSPGGSGTSSLYGYTF. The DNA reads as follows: TGTGCCAGCAGCCCAGGAGGAAGCGGGACCTCCTCGCTGTATGGCTACACCTTC. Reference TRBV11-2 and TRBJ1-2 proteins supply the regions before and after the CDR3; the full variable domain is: EAGVAQSPRYKIIEKRQSVAFWCNPISGHATLYWYQQILGQGPKLLIQFQNNGVVDDSQLPKDRFSAERLKGVDSTLKIQPAKLEDSAVYLCASSPGGSGTSSLYGYTFGSGTRLTVV.